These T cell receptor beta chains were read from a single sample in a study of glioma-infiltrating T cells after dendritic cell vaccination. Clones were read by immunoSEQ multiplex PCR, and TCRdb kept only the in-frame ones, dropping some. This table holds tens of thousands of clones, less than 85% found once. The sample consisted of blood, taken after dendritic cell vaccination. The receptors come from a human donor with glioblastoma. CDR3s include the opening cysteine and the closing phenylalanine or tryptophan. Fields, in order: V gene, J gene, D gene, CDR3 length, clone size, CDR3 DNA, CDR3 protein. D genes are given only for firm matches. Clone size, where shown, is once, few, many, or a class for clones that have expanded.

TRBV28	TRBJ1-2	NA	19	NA	TGTGCCAGCAGTTTATTGGGGCTTATTGGTAGGGGACTGGGTCTTGGCTACACCTTC	CASSLLGLIGRGLGLGYTF
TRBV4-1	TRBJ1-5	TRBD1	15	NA	TGCGCCAGCAGCCTCGGACAGGGCGGTTTTCAGCCCCAGCATTTT	CASSLGQGGFQPQHF
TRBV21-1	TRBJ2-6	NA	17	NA	TGTGCCAGCAGCAAAAGGGACAGGGGTCCTGGGGCCAACGTCCTGACTTTC	CASSKRDRGPGANVLTF
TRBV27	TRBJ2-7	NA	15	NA	TGTGCCAGCAGTTTACGGCCGACTACGGACTACGAGCAGTACTTC	CASSLRPTTDYEQYF
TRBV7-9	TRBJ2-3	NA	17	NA	TGTGCCAGCAGCTTAGGCCCACCGCAGGGCCTCACAGATACGCAGTATTTT	CASSLGPPQGLTDTQYF
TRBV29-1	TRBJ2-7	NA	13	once	TGCAGCGTTGCATCGGACAGAGCCTACGAGCAGTACTTC	CSVASDRAYEQYF
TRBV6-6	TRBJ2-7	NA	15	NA	TGTGCCAGCAGACCCGACAGAATCGGATCCTACGAGCAGTACTTC	CASRPDRIGSYEQYF
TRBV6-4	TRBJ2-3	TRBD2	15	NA	TGTGCCAGCAGCCCCGACGCGGGAGAAACAGATACGCAGTATTTT	CASSPDAGETDTQYF
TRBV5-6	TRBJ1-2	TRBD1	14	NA	TGTGCCAGCAGCTCATGGGACAGATACTATGGCTACACCTTC	CASSSWDRYYGYTF
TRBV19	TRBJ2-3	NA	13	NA	TGTGCCAGTAGTGATACTAGCACAGATACGCAGTATTTT	CASSDTSTDTQYF
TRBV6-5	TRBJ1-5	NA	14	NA	TGTGCCAGCCATAGGGCGGGGGGGAATCAGCCCCAGCATTTT	CASHRAGGNQPQHF
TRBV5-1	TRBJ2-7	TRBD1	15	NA	TGCGCCAGCAGACCGGCCGGGACAGGGGCCTACGAGCAGTACTTC	CASRPAGTGAYEQYF
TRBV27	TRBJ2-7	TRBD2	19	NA	TGTGCCAGCAGACGAGAGTCCGGGACTAGCGGGAGGTCAGTTTACGAGCAGTACTTC	CASRRESGTSGRSVYEQYF
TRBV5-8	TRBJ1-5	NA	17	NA	TGTGCCAGCAGCCTCGGACTGGCACCCTATAGCAATCAGCCCCAGCATTTT	CASSLGLAPYSNQPQHF
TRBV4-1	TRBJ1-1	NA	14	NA	TGCGCCAGTAGCCTGGGGGCGTTGTTCGCTGAAGCTTTCTTT	CASSLGALFAEAFF
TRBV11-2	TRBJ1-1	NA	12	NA	TGTGCCAGCAGACCTTTTAACAGGGAAGCTTTCTTT	CASRPFNREAFF
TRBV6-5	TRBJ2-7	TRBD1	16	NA	TGTGCCAGCAGTTACGAACCGGGACAGCTCGGATACGAGCAGTACTTC	CASSYEPGQLGYEQYF
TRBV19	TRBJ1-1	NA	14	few	TGTGCCAGTAGTATACTCCGGGGAGATACTGAAGCTTTCTTT	CASSILRGDTEAFF
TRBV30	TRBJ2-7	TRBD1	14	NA	TGTGCCTCAAACCAGGGGACAGGGCCCTACGAGCAGTACTTC	CASNQGTGPYEQYF
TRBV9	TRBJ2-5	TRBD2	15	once	TGTGCCAGCAGCGTAGGGTCGGGAGGCGGGGAGACCCAGTACTTC	CASSVGSGGGETQYF
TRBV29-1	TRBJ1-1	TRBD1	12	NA	TGCAGCGGACGACAGGGGCAGACTGAAGCTTTCTTT	CSGRQGQTEAFF
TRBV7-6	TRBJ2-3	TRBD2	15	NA	TGTGCCAGCAGCTTATCTAGCGGGCACACAGATACGCAGTATTTT	CASSLSSGHTDTQYF
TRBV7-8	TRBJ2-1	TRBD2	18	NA	TGTGCCAGCAGCTTAATACCGACTAGCGGTTTCTCCTACAATGAGCAGTTCTTC	CASSLIPTSGFSYNEQFF
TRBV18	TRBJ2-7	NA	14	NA	TGTGCCAGCTCGTCGGCCGGGTACCGGAACGAGCAGTACTTC	CASSSAGYRNEQYF
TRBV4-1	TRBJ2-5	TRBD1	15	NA	TGCGCCAGCAGCCAAGAAACAGGGGCTGATGAGACCCAGTACTTC	CASSQETGADETQYF
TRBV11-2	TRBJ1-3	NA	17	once	TGTGCCAGCAGCTTAGATCATCGGAGAAACGGGGGAAACACCATATATTTT	CASSLDHRRNGGNTIYF
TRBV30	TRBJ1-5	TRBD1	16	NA	TGTGCCTGGGCACAACAGGGGGCGGCGGGCAATCAGCCCCAGCATTTT	CAWAQQGAAGNQPQHF
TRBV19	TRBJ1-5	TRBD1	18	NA	TGTGCCAGTAGTAGTGGGACAGGTTTTTTCGGTGGCAATCAGCCCCAGCATTTT	CASSSGTGFFGGNQPQHF
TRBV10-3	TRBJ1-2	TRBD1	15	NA	TGTGCCATCAGGGAACCGGGACAGGGAAACTATGGCTACACCTTC	CAIREPGQGNYGYTF
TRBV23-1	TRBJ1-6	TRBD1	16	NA	TGCGCCAGCAGTCACAGGGGGCACTCCTATAATTCACCCCTCCACTTT	CASSHRGHSYNSPLHF
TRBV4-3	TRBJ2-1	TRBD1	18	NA	TGCGCCAGCAGCCAAGATACGTTCGGACAGGGGGCCCCGGTGGGGCAGTTCTTC	CASSQDTFGQGAPVGQFF
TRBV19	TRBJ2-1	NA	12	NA	TGTGCCAGTAGTATCCCACTATCCGAGCAGTTCTTC	CASSIPLSEQFF
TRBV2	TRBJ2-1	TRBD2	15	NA	TGTGCCAGCAGTGAGGGACTAGCGGGAGGGTTTGAGCAGTTCTTC	CASSEGLAGGFEQFF
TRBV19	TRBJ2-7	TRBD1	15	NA	TGTGCCAGTAGTTCCAGACAGGGTGGGACCTACGAGCAGTACTTC	CASSSRQGGTYEQYF
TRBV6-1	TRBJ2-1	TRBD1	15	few	TGTGCCAGCAGTGAAGAGGGGGCAGGGTACAATGAGCAGTTCTTC	CASSEEGAGYNEQFF
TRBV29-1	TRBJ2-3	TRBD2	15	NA	TGCAGCGCCCGCCTTAGCGGGGGGGCCACAGATACGCAGTATTTT	CSARLSGGATDTQYF
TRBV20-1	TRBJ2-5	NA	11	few	TGCAGTGCTAGAAGTCTATTGACCCAGTACTTC	CSARSLLTQYF
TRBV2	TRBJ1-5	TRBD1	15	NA	TGTGCCAGCACCCTGACAGGGAGTAGCAATCAGCCCCAGCATTTT	CASTLTGSSNQPQHF
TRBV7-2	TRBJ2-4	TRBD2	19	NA	TGTGCCAGCAGCTTAGTCGGGGGGTTTTCTAGCGTAGCCAAAAACATTCAGTACTTC	CASSLVGGFSSVAKNIQYF
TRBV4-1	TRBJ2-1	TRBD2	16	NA	TGCGCCAGCAGCCGCACAGTCGGACTAGCGAACAATGAGCAGTTCTTC	CASSRTVGLANNEQFF
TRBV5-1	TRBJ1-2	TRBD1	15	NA	TGCGCCAGCAGCGGGGGGACAGGGGTTGGCTATGGCTACACCTTC	CASSGGTGVGYGYTF
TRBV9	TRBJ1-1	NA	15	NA	TGTGCCAGCAAGGGTGGGCCGGACAGGAACACTGAAGCTTTCTTT	CASKGGPDRNTEAFF